This TCR beta chain derives from a study of blood T cell repertoires in COVID-19 (dated by TCRdb to the early 2020s). Looking at the study overall: Samples from collaborators originated in the United States, Italy and Spain and spanned both the acute and convalescent phases of COVID-19. The prospective study material was composed of cDNA or gDNA derived from T cells, B-cell-depleted T cells, or PBMCs. Deeply sampled blood TCRbeta repertoires from subjects exposed to, actively infected with, or recovered from COVID-19 were included in the dataset. A freely available public database, intended as a resource for researchers studying the immune response to SARS-CoV-2, is where the repertoires were released. Samples came from the ongoing ImmuneRACE study (first 160 participants) plus 1,254 subjects from 6 global collaborators. Sample metadata almost always included a de-identified subject ID, COVID-19 status, age in years and sex. Where available, HLA class I and class II types were taken from metadata supplied by the sample provider and were not determined by assay-based typing.

The CDR3, cysteine through phenylalanine, is 17 amino acids long. Here the CDR3 DNA is all that survives: 51 bases in frame from base 1. CDR1 and CDR2 (SGDLS, YYNGEE) derive from the germline V gene. Germline trimming amounts to 3 bases on V and 0 bases on J, with 11 as the count of junction bases outside the gene matches. Whole blood was collected in K2EDTA tubes by collaborating institutions according to the institutions' own protocols. For TCRbeta analysis, collaborators shipped samples as frozen whole blood, isolated PBMCs, or DNA extracted from either of those sample types. With respect to this clone: No cognate antigen has been identified for it. Base quality data are lacking; no much larger clone is found one base away.

Findings and caveats that apply to the study as a whole: Clinical and demographic metadata were provided uncurated, with the amount varying by source and participant.

The immunoSEQ Assay, a bias-controlled multiplex PCR, was used to amplify TCRbeta CDR3 regions from genomic DNA. The paper's processing steps were these. Nucleated cell counts per sample were estimated from amplification of reference gene primers within the assay. To quantify the absolute abundance of each unique TCRbeta CDR3 rearrangement, sequence reads were collapsed and filtered. For each sample, productive Simpson clonality was calculated by taking the square root of Simpson's diversity index across productive rearrangements. TCRdb holds this immuneACCESS table with in-frame rearrangements only. Some clones are missing; in checked studies, unresolved V genes explain under half, and the rest has no known cause. V and J calls and clone size are copied from that table; D and trimming were computed from the DNA. This sample has 210,000 or so clones in its table, and 89% of those were observed once. The leading ten clones occupy about 4.8% of the sample.

The rearrangement combines TRBV9 with TRBJ1-2, with 7 bases in between that match TRBD1. The clonotype comes from a woman in her 40s with acute or convalescent COVID-19. Specimen: peripheral blood. The DNA sequence is TGTGCCAGCAGCGGAACCACAGGGGACTCTGCTAACTATGGCTACACCTTC. This sequence encodes CASSGTTGDSANYGYTF.